The clone carrying this T cell receptor beta chain was seen a few times. The antigen remains unidentified. Blood specimens came from baseline, cycle 4 day 1, and cycle 7 day 1. Sequencing was performed with immunoSEQ multiplex PCR; in TCRdb, only in-frame clones are kept and a portion is missing. The sample includes tens of thousands of clones, around 89% seen only once; the top ten take around a quarter. This sample stems from a study of OX40 agonist ivuxolimab in advanced cancers. The overall study: Patients received ivuxolimab, an agonistic anti-OX40 (CD134) antibody.

Study-wide findings and caveats: Blood T cells, both CD4+ and CD8+, expanded clonally by week 6 at 0.1 to 3.0 mg/kg.

V lost 4 bases and J lost 2; bases outside the gene matches: 5. Looked up from germline, CDR1 is PRHDT and CDR2 is FYEKMQ (reference sequence). The CDR3 spans 15 residues. The specimen comprised CD4+ or CD8+ T cells sorted from blood, sampled in a trial of the OX40 agonist ivuxolimab. This chain uses TRBV13 with TRBJ2-5; 9 bases agree with TRBD1. This receptor was taken from an adult with an advanced solid tumor such as melanoma, head and neck, liver or kidney cancer. This chain's CDR3 is CASSSGTGRQETQYF. The CDR3 nucleotides read TGTGCCAGCAGCTCAGGGACAGGGAGGCAAGAGACCCAGTACTTC.